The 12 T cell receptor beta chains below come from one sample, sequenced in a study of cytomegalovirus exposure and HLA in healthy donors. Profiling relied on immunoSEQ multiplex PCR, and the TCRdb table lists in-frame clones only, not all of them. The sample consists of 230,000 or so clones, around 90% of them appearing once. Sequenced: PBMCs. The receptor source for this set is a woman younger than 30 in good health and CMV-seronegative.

The CDR3 region has the DNA TGTGCCAGCAGTTCAACGCGAGACAGGGTGAACACTGAAGCTTTCTTT. Residues: CASSSTRDRVNTEAFF. The rearrangement uses TRBV6-5 and TRBJ1-1; 7 positions agree with TRBD1. After removal of 4 bases from V and 0 bases from J, the junction contained 8 bases not matched to a gene. Germline CDR1 reads MNHEY; CDR2 reads SVGAGI. This CDR3 spans 16 amino acids.

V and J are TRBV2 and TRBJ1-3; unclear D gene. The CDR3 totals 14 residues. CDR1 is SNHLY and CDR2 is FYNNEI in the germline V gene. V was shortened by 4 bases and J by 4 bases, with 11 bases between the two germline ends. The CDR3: CASSVSRRGNTIYF. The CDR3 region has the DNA TGTGCCAGCAGTGTATCAAGGAGGGGAAACACCATATATTTT.

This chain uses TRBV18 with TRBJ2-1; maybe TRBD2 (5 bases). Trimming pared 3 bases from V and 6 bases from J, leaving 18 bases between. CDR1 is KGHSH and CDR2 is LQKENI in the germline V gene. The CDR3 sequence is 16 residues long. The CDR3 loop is CASSPPDSLVSNEQFF. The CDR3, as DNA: TGTGCCAGCTCACCTCCGGACTCCTTAGTTTCCAATGAGCAGTTCTTC.

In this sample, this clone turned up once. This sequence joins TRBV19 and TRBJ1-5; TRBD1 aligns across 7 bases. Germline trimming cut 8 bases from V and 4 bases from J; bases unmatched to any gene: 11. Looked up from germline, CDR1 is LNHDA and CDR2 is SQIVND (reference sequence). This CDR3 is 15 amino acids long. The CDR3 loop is CASGPQDRRNQPQHF. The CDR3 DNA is TGTGCCAGTGGGCCCCAGGACAGGAGGAATCAGCCCCAGCATTTT. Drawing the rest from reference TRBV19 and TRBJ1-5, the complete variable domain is DGGITQSPKYLFRKEGQNVTLSCEQNLNHDAMYWYRQDPGQGLRLIYYSQIVNDFQKGDIAEGYSVSREKKESFPLTVTSAQKNPTAFYLCASGPQDRRNQPQHFGDGTRLSIL.

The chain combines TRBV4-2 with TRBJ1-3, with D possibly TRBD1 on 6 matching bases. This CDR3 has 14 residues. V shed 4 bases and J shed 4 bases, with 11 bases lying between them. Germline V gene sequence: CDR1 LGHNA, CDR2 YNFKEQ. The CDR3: CASSPYRDGNTIYF. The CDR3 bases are TGTGCCAGCAGCCCTTACAGGGACGGAAACACCATATATTTT.

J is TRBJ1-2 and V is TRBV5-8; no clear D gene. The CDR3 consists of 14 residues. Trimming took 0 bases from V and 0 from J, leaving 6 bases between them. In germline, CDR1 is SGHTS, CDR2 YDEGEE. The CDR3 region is CASSLGGANYGYTF. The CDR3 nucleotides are TGTGCCAGCAGCTTGGGCGGAGCTAACTATGGCTACACCTTC.

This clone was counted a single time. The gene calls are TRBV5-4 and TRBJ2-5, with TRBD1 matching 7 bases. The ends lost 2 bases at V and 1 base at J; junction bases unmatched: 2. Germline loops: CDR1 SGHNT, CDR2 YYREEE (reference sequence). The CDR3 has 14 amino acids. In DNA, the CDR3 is TGTGCCAGCAGCTTAAGGGACAGCCAAGAGACCCAGTACTTC. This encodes CASSLRDSQETQYF. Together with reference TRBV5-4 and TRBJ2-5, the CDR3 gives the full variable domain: ETGVTQSPTHLIKTRGQQVTLRCSSQSGHNTVSWYQQALGQGPQFIFQYYREEENGRGNFPPRFSGLQFPNYSSELNVNALELDDSALYLCASSLRDSQETQYFGPGTRLLVL.

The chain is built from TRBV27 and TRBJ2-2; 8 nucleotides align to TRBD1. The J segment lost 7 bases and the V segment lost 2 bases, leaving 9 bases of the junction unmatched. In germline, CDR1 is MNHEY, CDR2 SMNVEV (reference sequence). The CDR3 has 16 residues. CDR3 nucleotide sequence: TGTGCCAGCAGTTTAGGCCAGGGGGCCCGGAACGGGGAGCTGTTTTTT. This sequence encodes CASSLGQGARNGELFF.

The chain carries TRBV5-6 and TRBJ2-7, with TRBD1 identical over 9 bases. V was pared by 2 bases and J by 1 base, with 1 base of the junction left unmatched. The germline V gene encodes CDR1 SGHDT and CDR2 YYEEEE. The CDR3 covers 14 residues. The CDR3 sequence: CASSLQGASYEQYF. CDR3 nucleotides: TGTGCCAGCAGCTTACAGGGGGCGTCCTACGAGCAGTACTTC.

Here the CDR3 DNA reads TGTGCCAGCAGGCGTGTTAACTATGGCTACACCTTC. It encodes CASRRVNYGYTF. The chain is built from TRBV9 and TRBJ1-2; D is uncertain. V was cut by 5 bases and J by 1 base, with 6 bases left in between. Per the germline V gene, CDR1 is SGDLS and CDR2 is YYNGEE. The CDR3 is 12 residues long.

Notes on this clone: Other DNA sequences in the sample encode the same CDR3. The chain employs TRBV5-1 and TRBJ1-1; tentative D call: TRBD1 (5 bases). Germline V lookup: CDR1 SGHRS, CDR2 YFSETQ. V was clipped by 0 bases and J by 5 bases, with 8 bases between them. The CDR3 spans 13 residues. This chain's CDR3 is CASSLAGYTEAFF. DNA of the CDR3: TGCGCCAGCAGCTTGGCAGGGTATACTGAAGCTTTCTTT.

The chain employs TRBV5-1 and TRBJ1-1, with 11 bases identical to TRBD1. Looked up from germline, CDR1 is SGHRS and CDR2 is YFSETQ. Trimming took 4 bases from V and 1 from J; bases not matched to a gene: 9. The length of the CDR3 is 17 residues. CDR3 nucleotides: TGCGCCAGCAGCCCGGGGGACAGGGGGATTTGGAACACTGAAGCTTTCTTT. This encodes CASSPGDRGIWNTEAFF.